This section outlines one T cell receptor beta chain sequence together with its context. Its antigen is not known. V dropped 10 bases and J dropped 0; count of bases not matched to a gene: 11. Germline V gives CDR1 MNHNS, CDR2 SASEGT. The CDR3 spans 15 residues. This record belongs to a study of cytomegalovirus exposure and HLA in healthy donors. Study at large: Falling in the Caucasian-associated ancestry cluster were about four fifths of 398 genotyped donors.

Points from the study as a whole: Sequencing likely produced, as an artifact, a cluster of highly shared sequence variants. The authors later linked a missense DCLRE1C variant to TCR beta V- and J-gene trimming. As immune exposure information, only CMV serostatus was available.

Primers: 60 Vbeta forward and 13 Jbeta reverse. Repertoires were generated with immunoSEQ multiplex PCR, while TCRdb's copy carries only in-frame clones and drops some. The data show under 200,000 clones, with roughly 80% seen just once and roughly 5% held by the top ten. The chain couples TRBV6-1 to TRBJ1-2; 7 nucleotides agree with TRBD1. The sequence was obtained from a middle-aged man in good health and CMV-seronegative. Sequencing used PBMCs. The CDR3 nucleotides read TGTGCCACCCGCCCCGCCGGGACAGCTAACTATGGCTACACCTTC. Translation: CATRPAGTANYGYTF.